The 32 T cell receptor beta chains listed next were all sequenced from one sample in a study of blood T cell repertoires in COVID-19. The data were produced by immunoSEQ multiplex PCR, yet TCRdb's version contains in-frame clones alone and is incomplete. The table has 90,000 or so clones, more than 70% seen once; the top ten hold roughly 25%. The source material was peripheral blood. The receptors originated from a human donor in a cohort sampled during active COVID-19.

In DNA form, the CDR3 reads TGTGCCAGCAGCTTAGAGGACAACGGCAATGAGCAGTTCTTC. Its translation is CASSLEDNGNEQFF. The rearrangement joins TRBV7-8 to TRBJ2-1, with a weak D call TRBD1 (5 bases). The CDR3 covers 14 residues. The ends were cut back, 1 base at V and 6 bases at J, with 10 bases in the middle. The germline V gene has CDR1 SGHVS and CDR2 FQNEAQ.

CDR3 nucleotides: TGCGCCAGCAGCTTGGATGGTAGCGGGAGGCCCTACAATGAGCAGTTCTTC. This gives the protein CASSLDGSGRPYNEQFF. The V gene is TRBV5-1, the J gene TRBJ2-1, with TRBD2 matching 10 bases. This CDR3 has 17 residues. CDR1 is SGHRS and CDR2 is YFSETQ in the germline V gene. J gave up 2 bases and V 0 bases, and 5 bases lay outside the gene matches.

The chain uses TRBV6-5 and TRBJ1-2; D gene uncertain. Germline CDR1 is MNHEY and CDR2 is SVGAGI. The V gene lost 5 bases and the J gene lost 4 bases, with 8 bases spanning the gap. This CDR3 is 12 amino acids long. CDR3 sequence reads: CASSISGYGYTF. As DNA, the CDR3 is TGTGCCAGCAGTATCAGTGGCTATGGCTACACCTTC.

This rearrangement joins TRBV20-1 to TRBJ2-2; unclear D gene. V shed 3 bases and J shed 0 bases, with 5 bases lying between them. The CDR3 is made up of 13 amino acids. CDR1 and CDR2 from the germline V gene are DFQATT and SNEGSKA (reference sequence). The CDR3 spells CSASVTNTGELFF. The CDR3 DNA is TGCAGTGCTAGTGTCACGAACACCGGGGAGCTGTTTTTT.

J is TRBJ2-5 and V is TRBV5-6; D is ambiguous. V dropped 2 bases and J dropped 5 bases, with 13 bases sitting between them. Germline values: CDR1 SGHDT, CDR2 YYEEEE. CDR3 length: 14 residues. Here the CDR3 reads CASSFGLPMETQYF. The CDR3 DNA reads TGTGCCAGCAGCTTTGGCCTCCCGATGGAGACCCAGTACTTC. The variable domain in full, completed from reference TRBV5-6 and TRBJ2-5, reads DAGVTQSPTHLIKTRGQQVTLRCSPKSGHDTVSWYQQALGQGPQFIFQYYEEEERQRGNFPDRFSGHQFPNYSSELNVNALLLGDSALYLCASSFGLPMETQYFGPGTRLLVL.

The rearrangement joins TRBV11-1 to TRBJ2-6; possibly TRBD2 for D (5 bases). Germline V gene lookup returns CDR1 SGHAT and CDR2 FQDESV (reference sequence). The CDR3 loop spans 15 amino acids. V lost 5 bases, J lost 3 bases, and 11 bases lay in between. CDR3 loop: CASSVGGGGANVLTF. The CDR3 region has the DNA TGTGCCAGCAGCGTCGGTGGAGGTGGGGCCAACGTCCTGACTTTC.

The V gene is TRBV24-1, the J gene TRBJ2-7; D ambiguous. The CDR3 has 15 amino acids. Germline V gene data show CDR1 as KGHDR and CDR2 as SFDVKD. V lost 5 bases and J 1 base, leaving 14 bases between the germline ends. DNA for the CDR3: TGTGCCACCAGTGGGGCCGCCGACATATCCTACGAGCAGTACTTC. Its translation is CATSGAADISYEQYF.

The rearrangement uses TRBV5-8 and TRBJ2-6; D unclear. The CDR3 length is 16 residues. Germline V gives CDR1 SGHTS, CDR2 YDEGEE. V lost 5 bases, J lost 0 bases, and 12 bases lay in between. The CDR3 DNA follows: TGTGCCAGCAGTTTAATTACGGGCTCTGGGGCCAACGTCCTGACTTTC. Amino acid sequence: CASSLITGSGANVLTF. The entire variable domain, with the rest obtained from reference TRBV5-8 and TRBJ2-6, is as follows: EAGVTQSPTHLIKTRGQQATLRCSPISGHTSVYWYQQALGLGLQFLLWYDEGEERNRGNFPPRFSGRQFPNYSSELNVNALELEDSALYLCASSLITGSGANVLTFGAGSRLTVL.

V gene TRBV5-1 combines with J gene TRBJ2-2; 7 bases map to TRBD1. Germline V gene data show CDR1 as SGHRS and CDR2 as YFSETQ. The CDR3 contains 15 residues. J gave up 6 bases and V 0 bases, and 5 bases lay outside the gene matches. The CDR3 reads CASSLVAGGAGELFF. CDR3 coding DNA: TGCGCCAGCAGCTTGGTCGCAGGGGGAGCCGGGGAGCTGTTTTTT.

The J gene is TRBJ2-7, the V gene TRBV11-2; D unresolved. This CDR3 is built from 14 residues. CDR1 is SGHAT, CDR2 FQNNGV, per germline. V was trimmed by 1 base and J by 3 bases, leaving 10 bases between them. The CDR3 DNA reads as TGTGCCAGCAGCTTAGCTTACCTCTACTACGAGCAGTACTTC. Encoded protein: CASSLAYLYYEQYF.

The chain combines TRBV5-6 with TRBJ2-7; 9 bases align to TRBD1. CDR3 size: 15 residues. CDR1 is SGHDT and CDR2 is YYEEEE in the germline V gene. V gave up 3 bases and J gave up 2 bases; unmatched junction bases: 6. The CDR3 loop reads CASSWGTGLTYEQYF. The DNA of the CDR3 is TGTGCCAGCAGCTGGGGGACAGGGCTGACCTACGAGCAGTACTTC.

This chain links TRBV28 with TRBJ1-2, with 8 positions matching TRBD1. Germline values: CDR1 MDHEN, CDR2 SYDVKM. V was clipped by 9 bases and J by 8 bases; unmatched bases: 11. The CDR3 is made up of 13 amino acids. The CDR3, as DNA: TGTGCCAGTGACAAAGACAGGGGACGAGGCTACACCTTC. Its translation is CASDKDRGRGYTF.

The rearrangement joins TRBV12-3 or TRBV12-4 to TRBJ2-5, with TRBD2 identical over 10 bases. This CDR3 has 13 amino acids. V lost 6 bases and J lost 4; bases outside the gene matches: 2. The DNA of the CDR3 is TGTGCCAGCAGGGCTAGCGGGAGAGAGACCCAGTACTTC. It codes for CASRASGRETQYF.

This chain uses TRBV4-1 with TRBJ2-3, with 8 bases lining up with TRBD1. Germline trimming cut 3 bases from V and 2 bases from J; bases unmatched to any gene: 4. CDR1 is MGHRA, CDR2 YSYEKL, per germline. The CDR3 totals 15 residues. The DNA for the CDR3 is TGCGCCAGCAGCCAGGGGACAGGTCTCACAGATACGCAGTATTTT. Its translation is CASSQGTGLTDTQYF.

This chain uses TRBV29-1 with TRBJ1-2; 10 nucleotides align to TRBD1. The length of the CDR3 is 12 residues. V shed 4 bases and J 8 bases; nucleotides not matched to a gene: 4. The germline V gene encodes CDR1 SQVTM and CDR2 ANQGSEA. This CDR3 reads CSVVDRGHGYTF. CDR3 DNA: TGCAGCGTTGTTGACAGGGGGCACGGCTACACCTTC.

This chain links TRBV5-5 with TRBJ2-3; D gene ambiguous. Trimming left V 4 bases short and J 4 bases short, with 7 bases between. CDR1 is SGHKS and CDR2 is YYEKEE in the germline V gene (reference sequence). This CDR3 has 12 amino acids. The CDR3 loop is CASSLPPDTQYF. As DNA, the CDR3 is TGTGCCAGCAGCCTACCCCCAGATACGCAGTATTTT. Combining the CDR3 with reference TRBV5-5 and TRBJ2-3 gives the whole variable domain DAGVTQSPTHLIKTRGQQVTLRCSPISGHKSVSWYQQVLGQGPQFIFQYYEKEERGRGNFPDRFSARQFPNYSSELNVNALLLGDSALYLCASSLPPDTQYFGPGTRLTVL.

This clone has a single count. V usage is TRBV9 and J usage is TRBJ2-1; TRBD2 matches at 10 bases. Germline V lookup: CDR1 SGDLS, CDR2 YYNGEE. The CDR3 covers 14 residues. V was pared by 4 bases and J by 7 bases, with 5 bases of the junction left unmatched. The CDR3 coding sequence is TGTGCCAGCAGCCCTAGCGGGAGTGGTAATGAGCAGTTCTTC. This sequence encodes CASSPSGSGNEQFF.

CDR3 bases: TGTGCCAGCAGGGCCCGTGGAGCGGAAATGGAGACCCAGTACTTC. Translation: CASRARGAEMETQYF. This chain connects TRBV5-4 to TRBJ2-5; a weak D match, TRBD2 (5 bases). Per the germline V gene, CDR1 is SGHNT and CDR2 is YYREEE (reference sequence). The CDR3 spans 15 residues. Trimming shortened V by 5 bases and J by 5 bases, and 19 bases separated the two germline ends.

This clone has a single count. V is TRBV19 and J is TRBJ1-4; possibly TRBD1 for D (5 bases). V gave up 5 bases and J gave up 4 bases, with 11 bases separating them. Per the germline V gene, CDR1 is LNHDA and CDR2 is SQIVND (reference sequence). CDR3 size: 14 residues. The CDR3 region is CASSPPGINEKLFF. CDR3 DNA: TGTGCCAGTAGTCCCCCAGGGATTAATGAAAAACTGTTTTTT.

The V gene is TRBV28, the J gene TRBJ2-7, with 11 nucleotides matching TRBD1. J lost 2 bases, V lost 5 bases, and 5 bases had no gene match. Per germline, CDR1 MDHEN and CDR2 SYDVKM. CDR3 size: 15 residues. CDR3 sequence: CASSPGTGGAYEQYF. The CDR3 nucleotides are TGTGCCAGCAGTCCAGGGACAGGGGGGGCCTACGAGCAGTACTTC.

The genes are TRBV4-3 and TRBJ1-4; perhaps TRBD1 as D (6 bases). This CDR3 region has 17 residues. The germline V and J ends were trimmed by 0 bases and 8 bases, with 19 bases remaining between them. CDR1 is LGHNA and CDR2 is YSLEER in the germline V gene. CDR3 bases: TGCGCCAGCAGCCAAGATGGGGTTAGGGCAGGGGAGGAAAAACTGTTTTTT. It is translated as CASSQDGVRAGEEKLFF.

CDR3 sequence: CASSSATRAETQYF. The CDR3 DNA follows: TGTGCCAGCAGTTCCGCGACTAGAGCAGAGACCCAGTACTTC. The genes are TRBV6-5 and TRBJ2-5, with D perhaps TRBD2 (6 bases). The V end was cut by 4 bases, the J end by 4 bases, with 13 bases between. Germline V gene sequence: CDR1 MNHEY, CDR2 SVGAGI. The CDR3 contains 14 residues.

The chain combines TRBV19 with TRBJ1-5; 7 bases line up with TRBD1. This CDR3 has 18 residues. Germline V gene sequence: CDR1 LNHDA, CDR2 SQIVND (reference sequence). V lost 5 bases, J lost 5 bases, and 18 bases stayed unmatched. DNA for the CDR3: TGTGCCAGTAGTTTCCGGACAGGCGCCACATTGATTTATCAGCCCCAGCATTTT. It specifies CASSFRTGATLIYQPQHF.

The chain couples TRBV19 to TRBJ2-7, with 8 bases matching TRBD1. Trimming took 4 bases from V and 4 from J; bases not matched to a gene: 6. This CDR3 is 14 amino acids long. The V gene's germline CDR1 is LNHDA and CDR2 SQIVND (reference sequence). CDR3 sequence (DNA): TGTGCCAGTAGTACCGGACAGGGCGCTTACGAGCAGTACTTC. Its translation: CASSTGQGAYEQYF.

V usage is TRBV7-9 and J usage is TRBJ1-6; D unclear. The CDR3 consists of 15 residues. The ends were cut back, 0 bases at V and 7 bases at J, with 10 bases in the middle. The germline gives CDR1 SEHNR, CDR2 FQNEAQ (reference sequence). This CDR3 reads CASSLAIRENSPLHF. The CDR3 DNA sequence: TGTGCCAGCAGCTTAGCGATAAGGGAGAATTCACCCCTCCACTTT.

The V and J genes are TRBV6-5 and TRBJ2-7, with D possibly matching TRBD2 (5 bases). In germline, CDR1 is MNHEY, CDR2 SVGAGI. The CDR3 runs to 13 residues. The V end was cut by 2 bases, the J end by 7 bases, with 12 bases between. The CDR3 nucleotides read TGTGCCAGCAGTTACGGGCGGTCGGGGGAGCAGTACTTC. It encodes CASSYGRSGEQYF.

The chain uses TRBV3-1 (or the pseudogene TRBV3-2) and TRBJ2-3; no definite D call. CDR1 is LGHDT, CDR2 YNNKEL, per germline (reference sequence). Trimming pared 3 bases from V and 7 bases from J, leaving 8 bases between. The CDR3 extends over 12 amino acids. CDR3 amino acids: CASSQTGNTQYF. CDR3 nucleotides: TGTGCCAGCAGCCAGACGGGTAATACGCAGTATTTT.

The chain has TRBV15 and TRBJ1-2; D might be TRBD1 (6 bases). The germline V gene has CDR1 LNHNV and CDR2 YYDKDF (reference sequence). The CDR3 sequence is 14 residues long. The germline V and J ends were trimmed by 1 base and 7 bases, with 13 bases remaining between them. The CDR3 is CATSRVGIQGGYTF. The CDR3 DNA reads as TGTGCCACCAGCAGAGTGGGTATACAGGGTGGCTACACCTTC.

CDR3 amino acids: CASSYEGQSSEAFF. CDR3 nucleotide sequence: TGTGCCAGCAGTTACGAGGGACAATCCTCTGAAGCTTTCTTT. The chain has TRBV6-6 and TRBJ1-1, with D maybe TRBD1 (6 bases). The germline gives CDR1 MNHNY, CDR2 SVGAGI (reference sequence). V gave up 2 bases and J gave up 6 bases, with 13 bases separating them. The CDR3 runs 14 residues.

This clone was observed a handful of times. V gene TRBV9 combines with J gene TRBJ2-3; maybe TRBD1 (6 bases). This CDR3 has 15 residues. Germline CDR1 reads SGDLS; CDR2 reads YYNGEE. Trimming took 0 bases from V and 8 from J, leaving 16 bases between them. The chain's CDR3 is CASSVENRVTATQYF. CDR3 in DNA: TGTGCCAGCAGCGTAGAAAACAGGGTGACGGCTACGCAGTATTTT.

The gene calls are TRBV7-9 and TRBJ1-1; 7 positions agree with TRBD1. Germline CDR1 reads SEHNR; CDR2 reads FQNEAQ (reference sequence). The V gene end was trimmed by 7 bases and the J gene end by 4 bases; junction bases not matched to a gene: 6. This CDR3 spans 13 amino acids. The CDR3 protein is CASTIRGVTEAFF. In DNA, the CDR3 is TGTGCCAGCACCATCAGGGGGGTCACTGAAGCTTTCTTT. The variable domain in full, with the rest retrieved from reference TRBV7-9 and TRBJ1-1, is DTGVSQNPRHKITKRGQNVTFRCDPISEHNRLYWYRQTLGQGPEFLTYFQNEAQLEKSRLLSDRFSAERPKGSFSTLEIQRTEQGDSAMYLCASTIRGVTEAFFGQGTRLTVV.

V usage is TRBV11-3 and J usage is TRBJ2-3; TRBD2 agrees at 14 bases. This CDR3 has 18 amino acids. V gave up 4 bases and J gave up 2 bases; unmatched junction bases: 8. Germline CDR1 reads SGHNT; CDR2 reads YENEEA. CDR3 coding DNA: TGTGCCAGCAGCTCCCCCGAGGGACTAGCGGGAGACACAGATACGCAGTATTTT. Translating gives CASSSPEGLAGDTDTQYF.